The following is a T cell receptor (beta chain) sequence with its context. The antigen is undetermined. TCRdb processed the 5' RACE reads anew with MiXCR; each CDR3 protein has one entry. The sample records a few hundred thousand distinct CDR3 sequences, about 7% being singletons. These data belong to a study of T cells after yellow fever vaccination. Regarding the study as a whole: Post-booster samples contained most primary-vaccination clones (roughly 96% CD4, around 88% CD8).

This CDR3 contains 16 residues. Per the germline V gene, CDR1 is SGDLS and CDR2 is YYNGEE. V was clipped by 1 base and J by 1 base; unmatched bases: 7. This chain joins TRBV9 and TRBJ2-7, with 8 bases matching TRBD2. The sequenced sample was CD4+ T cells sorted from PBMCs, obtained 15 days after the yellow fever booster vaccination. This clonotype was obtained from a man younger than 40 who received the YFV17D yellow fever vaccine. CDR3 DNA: TGTGCCAGCAGCGTAATGGCCGGCGGGGGGTCCTACGAGCAGTACTTC. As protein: CASSVMAGGGSYEQYF.